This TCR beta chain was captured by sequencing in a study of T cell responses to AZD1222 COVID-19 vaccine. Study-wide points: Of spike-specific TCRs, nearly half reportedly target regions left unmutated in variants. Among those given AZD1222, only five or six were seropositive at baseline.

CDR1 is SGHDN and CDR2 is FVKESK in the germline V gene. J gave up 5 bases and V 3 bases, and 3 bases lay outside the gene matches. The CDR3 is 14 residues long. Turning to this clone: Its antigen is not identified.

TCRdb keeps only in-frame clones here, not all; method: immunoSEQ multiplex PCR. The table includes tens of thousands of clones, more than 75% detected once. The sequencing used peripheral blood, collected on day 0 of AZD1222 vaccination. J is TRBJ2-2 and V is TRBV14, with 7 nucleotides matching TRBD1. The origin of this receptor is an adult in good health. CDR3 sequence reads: CASSQYRGTGELFF. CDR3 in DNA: TGTGCCAGCAGCCAGTACAGGGGTACCGGGGAGCTGTTTTTT.